This is a list of T cell receptor beta chains from one sample in a study of cytomegalovirus exposure and HLA in healthy donors. The data were produced by immunoSEQ multiplex PCR, yet TCRdb's version contains in-frame clones alone and is incomplete. The repertoire holds about 260,000 clones, with about four fifths as singletons. Sequencing was performed on PBMCs. The receptors were sampled from a woman aged 40 to 49 in good health and CMV-seropositive. Both conserved end residues are part of each CDR3. The D gene is left open where the match is weak. Not every row has a clone size; where given, it reads once, few, many or a size class.

v_gene	abundance	d_gene	j_gene	CDR3nt	CDR3aa
TRBV27	-	-	TRBJ2-7	TGTGCCAGCAGTAAAATTATCTCGGGGCAGGGGATAAGCGAGCAGTACTTC	CASSKIISGQGISEQYF
TRBV30	once	TRBD2	TRBJ2-1	TGTGCCGGGCGACTAGCGGGAGATGAGCAGTTCTTC	CAGRLAGDEQFF
TRBV7-2	-	TRBD1	TRBJ1-1	TGTGCCAGCAGCTTAGCCGGGACAGGGGGGTTTGGCACTGAAGCTTTCTTT	CASSLAGTGGFGTEAFF
TRBV27	-	-	TRBJ2-6	TGTGCCAGCAGTTTATCACGGGCTGGGGCCAACGTCCTGACTTTC	CASSLSRAGANVLTF
TRBV14	once	TRBD2	TRBJ2-6	TGTGCCAGCAGCCAAGTCTCTCTAGCGGGAGTGATCTCTGGGGCCAACGTCCTGACTTTC	CASSQVSLAGVISGANVLTF
TRBV28	-	-	TRBJ2-1	TGTGCCAGCAGAACAGGGAACTACAATGAGCAGTTCTTC	CASRTGNYNEQFF
TRBV19	few	-	TRBJ1-4	TGTGCCAGTAGTATCCCTGGGGGGACAACTAATGAAAAACTGTTTTTT	CASSIPGGTTNEKLFF
TRBV27	few	TRBD2	TRBJ2-2	TGTGCCAGCAGTTTCCCCTCGCGGGAGGGGACCGGGGAGCTGTTTTTT	CASSFPSREGTGELFF
TRBV9	-	-	TRBJ2-1	TGTGCCAGCAGCGCCTCTGGCGGATTCTCCTACAATGAGCAGTTCTTC	CASSASGGFSYNEQFF
TRBV30	-	TRBD1	TRBJ1-1	TGTGCCTGGAGTTTGACAGGGTCGGGCACTGAAGCTTTCTTT	CAWSLTGSGTEAFF
TRBV6-4	-	TRBD2	TRBJ2-1	TGTGCCAGCAGCCTCTTTAGCGGGAGTATCTATGAGCAGTTCTTC	CASSLFSGSIYEQFF
TRBV7-2	-	-	TRBJ2-2	TGTGCCAGCAGCTTAGGACCCGGGTCGGCCGGGGAGCTGTTTTTT	CASSLGPGSAGELFF
TRBV7-9	-	-	TRBJ2-1	TGTGCCAGCAGCCCGGGGGGAGGGGGGACCTACAATGAGCAGTTCTTC	CASSPGGGGTYNEQFF
TRBV10-3	-	-	TRBJ1-1	TGTGCCATCGGGGACTCGGTGGTTGAAGCTTTCTTT	CAIGDSVVEAFF
TRBV28	-	TRBD1	TRBJ1-5	TGTGCCAGCAGACCTGAACAGGGGTTTAGCAATCAGCCCCAGCATTTT	CASRPEQGFSNQPQHF
TRBV18	-	-	TRBJ2-5	TGTGCCAGCTCACCTCCTAATGGCCTAGACCAGTACTTC	CASSPPNGLDQYF
TRBV4-3	-	-	TRBJ2-6	TGCGCCAGCAGCCAAGATCTGAGCGGGGGGGCCAACGTCCTGACTTTC	CASSQDLSGGANVLTF
TRBV28	-	TRBD1	TRBJ2-5	TGTGCCAGCAGTTCCGGACAGGCCGTTCGAGAGACCCAGTACTTC	CASSSGQAVRETQYF
TRBV11-2	once	TRBD2	TRBJ2-2	TGTGCCAGCAGCGCCAGCGGGAGACTTACCGGGGAGCTGTTTTTT	CASSASGRLTGELFF
TRBV7-9	-	TRBD2	TRBJ2-7	TGTGCCAGCAGCCCTCTGCGGGAGCCCTACGAGCAGTACTTC	CASSPLREPYEQYF
TRBV6-1	-	TRBD1	TRBJ2-7	TGTGCCAGCAGTGAAGTAGGGACAGGGGGTGCATACGAGCAGTACTTC	CASSEVGTGGAYEQYF
TRBV5-6	-	-	TRBJ1-3	TGTGCCAGCAGCTTGGGGCCTGGAAACACCATATATTTT	CASSLGPGNTIYF
TRBV15	-	TRBD2	TRBJ2-3	TGTGCCGTATCTAGCGGTCCTAGCACAGATACGCAGTATTTT	CAVSSGPSTDTQYF
TRBV27	-	TRBD1	TRBJ1-2	TGTGCCAGCAGTCCCTTGGGACAGAACTATGGCTACACCTTC	CASSPLGQNYGYTF
TRBV21-1	-	-	TRBJ1-6	TGTGCCAGCAGCAAGGGGCGACAGGGGGCGAATTCACCCCTCCACTTT	CASSKGRQGANSPLHF
TRBV19	-	-	TRBJ2-7	TGTGCCAGTAGTAGTGGGGACTCCCGGTACGAGCAGTACTTC	CASSSGDSRYEQYF
TRBV7-9	-	TRBD1	TRBJ2-1	TGTGCCAGCAGCTTGCAAGAAGGGGGCGGGCCTAACAATGAGCAGTTCTTC	CASSLQEGGGPNNEQFF
TRBV6-1	-	-	TRBJ2-5	TGTGCCAGCACTTCCGTTGAGACCCAGTACTTC	CASTSVETQYF